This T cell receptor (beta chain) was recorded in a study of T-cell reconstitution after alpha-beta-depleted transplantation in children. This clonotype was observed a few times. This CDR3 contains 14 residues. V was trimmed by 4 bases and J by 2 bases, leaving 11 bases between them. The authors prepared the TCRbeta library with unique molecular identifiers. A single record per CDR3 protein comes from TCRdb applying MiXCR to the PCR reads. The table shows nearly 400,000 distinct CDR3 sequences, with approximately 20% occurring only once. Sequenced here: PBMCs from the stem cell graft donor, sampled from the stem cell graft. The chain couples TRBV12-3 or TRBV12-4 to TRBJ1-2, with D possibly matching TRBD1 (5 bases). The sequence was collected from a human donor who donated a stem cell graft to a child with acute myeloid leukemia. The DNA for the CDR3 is TGTGCCAGCAGTTCATGGGGGGTAAACTATGGCTACACCTTC. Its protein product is CASSSWGVNYGYTF.